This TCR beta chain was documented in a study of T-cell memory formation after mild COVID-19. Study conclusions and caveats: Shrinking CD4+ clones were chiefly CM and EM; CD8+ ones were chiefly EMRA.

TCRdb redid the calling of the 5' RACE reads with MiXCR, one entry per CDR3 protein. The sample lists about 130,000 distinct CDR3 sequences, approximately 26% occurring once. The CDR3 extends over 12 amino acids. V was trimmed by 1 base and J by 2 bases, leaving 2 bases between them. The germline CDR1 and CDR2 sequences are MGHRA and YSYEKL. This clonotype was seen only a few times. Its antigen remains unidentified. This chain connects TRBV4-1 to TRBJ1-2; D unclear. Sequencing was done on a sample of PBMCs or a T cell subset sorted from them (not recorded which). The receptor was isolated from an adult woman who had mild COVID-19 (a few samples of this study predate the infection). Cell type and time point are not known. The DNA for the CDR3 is TGCGCCAGCAGCCAAGGCAACTATGGCTACACCTTC. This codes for CASSQGNYGYTF.